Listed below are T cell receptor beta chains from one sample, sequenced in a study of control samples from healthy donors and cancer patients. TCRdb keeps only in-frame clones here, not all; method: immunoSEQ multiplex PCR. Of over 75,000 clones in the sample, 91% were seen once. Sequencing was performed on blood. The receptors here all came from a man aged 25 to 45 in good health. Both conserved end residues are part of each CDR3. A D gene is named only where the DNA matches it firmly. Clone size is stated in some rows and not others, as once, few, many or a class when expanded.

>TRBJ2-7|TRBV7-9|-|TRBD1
CASSSGTGLTYEQYF
TGTGCCAGCAGCTCCGGGACAGGATTAACCTACGAGCAGTACTTC
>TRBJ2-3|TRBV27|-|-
CASSSSGGTDTQYF
TGTGCCAGCAGTTCGTCGGGGGGCACAGATACGCAGTATTTT
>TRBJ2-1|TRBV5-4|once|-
CASSLAGSSYNEQFF
TGTGCCAGCAGCTTGGCAGGGAGCTCCTACAATGAGCAGTTCTTC
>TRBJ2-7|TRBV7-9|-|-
CASTGTTYEQYF
TGTGCCAGTACCGGGACGACCTACGAGCAGTACTTC
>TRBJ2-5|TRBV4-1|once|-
CASSHYRSQETQYF
TGCGCCAGCAGCCACTACAGGTCACAAGAGACCCAGTACTTC
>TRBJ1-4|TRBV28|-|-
CASSSGTLDGELFF
TGTGCCAGCAGTTCCGGGACCTTAGACGGGGAACTGTTTTTT
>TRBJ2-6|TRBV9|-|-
CASSIPTEPVGANVLTF
TGTGCCAGCAGCATCCCGACAGAGCCCGTTGGGGCCAACGTCCTGACTTTC
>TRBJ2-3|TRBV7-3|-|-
CASSLMSGDTQYF
TGTGCCAGCAGCTTAATGTCCGGGGATACGCAGTATTTT
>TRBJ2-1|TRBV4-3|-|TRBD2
CASSQEGTRLSGRFF
TGCGCCAGCAGCCAAGAAGGGACTAGGCTGTCCGGGCGTTTCTTC
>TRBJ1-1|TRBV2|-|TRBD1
CASSAGGTEAFF
TGTGCCAGCAGTGCAGGGGGGACTGAAGCTTTCTTT
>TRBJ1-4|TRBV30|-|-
CAWSRGGPNEKLFF
TGTGCCTGGAGTCGGGGGGGACCTAATGAAAAACTGTTTTTT
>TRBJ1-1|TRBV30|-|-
CAWSERGTEAFF
TGTGCCTGGAGCGAAAGAGGGACTGAAGCTTTCTTT
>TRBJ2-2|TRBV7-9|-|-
CASSLIDYRGPGELFF
TGTGCCAGCAGCTTAATCGATTACAGAGGGCCCGGGGAGCTGTTTTTT
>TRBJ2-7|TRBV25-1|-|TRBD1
CASSATGTGDYEQYF
TGTGCCAGCAGTGCAACCGGGACAGGAGATTACGAGCAGTACTTC
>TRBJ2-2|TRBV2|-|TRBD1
CASSMNIVGDRGPNTGELFF
TGTGCCAGCAGTATGAACATAGTGGGGGACAGGGGCCCGAACACCGGGGAGCTGTTTTTT
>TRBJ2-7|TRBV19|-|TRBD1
CASSTGQGITYEQYF
TGTGCCAGTAGTACCGGACAGGGTATTACCTACGAGCAGTACTTC
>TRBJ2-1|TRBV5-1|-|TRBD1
CASSLRQGLAYNEQFF
TGCGCCAGCAGCCTTAGACAGGGATTGGCCTACAATGAGCAGTTCTTC
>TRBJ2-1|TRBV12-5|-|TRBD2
CASGWLAGGAPEQFF
TGTGCTAGTGGTTGGCTAGCGGGAGGAGCCCCTGAGCAGTTCTTC
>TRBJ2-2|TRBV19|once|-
CATYGGQWAGELFF
TGTGCCACCTACGGGGGCCAGTGGGCCGGGGAGCTGTTTTTT
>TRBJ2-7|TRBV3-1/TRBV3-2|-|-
CASSHEPGYEQYF
TGTGCCAGCAGCCACGAACCGGGTTACGAGCAGTACTTC
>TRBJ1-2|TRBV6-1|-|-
CASSGTSEGANYGYTF
TGTGCCAGCAGTGGAACCAGTGAGGGAGCTAACTATGGCTACACCTTC
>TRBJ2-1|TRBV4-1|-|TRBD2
CASSQALAGGPRNEQFF
TGCGCCAGCAGCCAAGCACTAGCGGGAGGGCCTCGGAATGAGCAGTTCTTC